A selection of T cell receptor beta chains follows, all from one sample in a study of blood T cells in healthy people across ages. TCRdb analysed the 5' RACE reads with MiXCR anew, one entry per CDR3 protein. Of about 830,000 distinct CDR3 sequences detected, 62% appear once; the ten largest clones hold 28%. The material sequenced was blood. The receptor source for this set is a man aged 25 to 40 in good health. Both conserved end residues are part of each CDR3. A D gene is named only where the DNA matches it firmly. Size is stated for part of the rows, as once, few or many counts, or as a class when the clone is expanded.

j_call	cdr3_length	clone_size	d_call	v_call	cdr3_aa	cdr3_nt
TRBJ2-3	10	.	TRBD2	TRBV6-5	CPTGRYTQYF	TGTCCAACCGGGAGGTATACGCAGTATTTT
TRBJ2-1	17	.	TRBD2	TRBV20-1	CSATRTSGGESYNEQFF	TGCAGTGCTACCAGGACTAGCGGGGGGGAATCCTACAATGAGCAGTTCTTC
TRBJ1-6	14	once	TRBD1	TRBV6-2/TRBV6-3	CASSRQGEDSPLHF	TGTGCCAGCAGTCGACAGGGAGAAGATTCACCCCTCCACTTT
TRBJ1-2	13	.	.	TRBV7-9	CASSTPRLYGYTF	TGTGCCAGCAGTACCCCCAGACTCTATGGCTACACCTTC
TRBJ2-1	13	once	TRBD2	TRBV6-6	CASGWGGYNEQFF	TGTGCCAGCGGGTGGGGGGGGTACAATGAGCAGTTCTTC
TRBJ2-1	16	.	.	TRBV6-5	CASSYSIPGYYNEQFF	TGTGCCAGCAGTTACTCGATTCCCGGATACTACAATGAGCAGTTCTTC
TRBJ2-4	16	.	TRBD1	TRBV6-5	CASSSGQGLAKNIQYF	TGTGCCAGCAGTTCTGGACAGGGATTAGCCAAAAACATTCAGTACTTC
TRBJ2-7	16	.	TRBD1	TRBV11-1	CASSLGTGKPAYEQYF	TGTGCCAGCAGCTTAGGGACAGGGAAACCCGCCTACGAGCAGTACTTC
TRBJ1-4	15	few	.	TRBV7-9	CASSLGQATGEKLFF	TGTGCCAGCAGCTTAGGACAGGCAACGGGGGAAAAACTGTTTTTT
TRBJ1-6	16	.	.	TRBV7-3	CASSPNRASNNSPLHF	TGTGCCAGCAGCCCGAACCGGGCCTCCAATAATTCACCCCTCCACTTT
TRBJ2-1	13	.	.	TRBV6-4	CASSPGGLGEQFF	TGTGCCAGCAGCCCAGGGGGGCTGGGTGAGCAGTTCTTC
TRBJ1-5	17	.	.	TRBV6-6	CASSWTGAIDSNQPQHF	TGTGCCAGCAGTTGGACCGGGGCCATTGATAGCAATCAGCCCCAGCATTTT
TRBJ2-5	13	.	.	TRBV6-6	CASSDSRPGSQYF	TGTGCCAGCAGTGACTCGAGGCCGGGTTCCCAGTACTTC
TRBJ2-1	12	.	.	TRBV14	CASTQMGNEQFF	TGTGCCAGCACCCAGATGGGTAATGAGCAGTTCTTC
TRBJ2-3	19	few	TRBD2	TRBV12-3/TRBV12-4	CASSSSGGRYITSTDTQYF	TGTGCCAGCAGTTCCTCGGGCGGGAGATACATTACTAGCACAGATACGCAGTATTTT
TRBJ1-2	13	.	TRBD1	TRBV4-3	CASSQETGDGYTF	TGCGCCAGCAGCCAAGAAACAGGGGATGGCTACACCTTC
TRBJ2-1	13	.	.	TRBV28	CATRAHREDEQFF	TGTGCTACTAGGGCCCACAGGGAGGATGAGCAGTTCTTC
TRBJ2-6	15	.	.	TRBV6-1	CASSEHFSGANVLTF	TGTGCCAGCAGTGAACATTTCTCTGGGGCCAACGTCCTGACTTTC
TRBJ1-2	16	.	TRBD1	TRBV7-9	CASSSSGTGASYGYTF	TGTGCCAGCAGCTCCAGTGGGACAGGGGCAAGCTATGGCTACACCTTC
TRBJ1-2	14	.	TRBD1	TRBV20-1	CSARPGQGSYGYTF	TGCAGTGCTAGGCCGGGACAGGGGTCCTATGGCTACACCTTC
TRBJ2-5	15	.	TRBD1	TRBV4-3	CASSQYRTGEETQYF	TGCGCCAGCAGCCAGTACAGGACAGGTGAAGAGACCCAGTACTTC
TRBJ2-1	16	few	TRBD2	TRBV2	CASNPKAGSSYNEQFF	TGTGCCAGCAATCCTAAAGCGGGGAGCTCCTACAATGAGCAGTTCTTC
TRBJ2-5	14	.	TRBD1	TRBV28	CASSLYDRDETQYF	TGTGCCAGCAGTTTATACGACAGGGATGAGACCCAGTACTTC
TRBJ2-5	12	.	.	TRBV24-1	CATSVRGETQYF	TGTGCCACCAGTGTGAGAGGGGAGACCCAGTACTTC
TRBJ2-1	16	once	TRBD2	TRBV4-1	CASSNSKRGGRNEQFF	TGCGCCAGCAGCAACTCCAAGCGGGGGGGCCGCAATGAGCAGTTCTTC
TRBJ2-1	14	.	TRBD2	TRBV11-1	CASSSFGLAGEQFF	TGTGCCAGCAGCTCTTTTGGTCTAGCGGGGGAGCAGTTCTTC
TRBJ2-1	14	once	TRBD2	TRBV20-1	CSARVTSGSYKQFF	TGCAGTGCTAGAGTAACTAGCGGAAGTTACAAGCAGTTCTTC
TRBJ2-1	14	few	.	TRBV10-3	CAISGRDSYNEQFF	TGTGCCATCAGTGGGCGGGACAGCTACAATGAGCAGTTCTTC
TRBJ2-3	12	few	.	TRBV25-1	CAAQRGTDTQYF	TGTGCGGCGCAGCGGGGCACAGATACGCAGTATTTT
TRBJ2-3	14	.	TRBD2	TRBV4-3	CTSGSGGRGDAQYF	TGCACCAGCGGGAGCGGGGGCCGGGGGGATGCGCAGTATTTT
TRBJ1-2	14	.	.	TRBV25-1	CASSSTGPNYGYTF	TGTGCCAGCAGTTCCACCGGTCCTAACTATGGCTACACCTTC
TRBJ2-4	15	few	.	TRBV20-1	CSARDGAVAKNIQYF	TGCAGTGCTAGAGACGGGGCGGTGGCCAAAAATATTCAGTACTTC
TRBJ2-7	14	many	.	TRBV7-2	CASSVTGSSYEQYF	TGTGCCAGCAGCGTCACCGGGTCCTCCTACGAGCAGTACTTC
TRBJ2-3	13	.	.	TRBV11-2	CASSLIDSNTQYF	TGTGCCAGCAGCTTAATCGACAGTAATACGCAGTATTTT
TRBJ1-5	14	.	.	TRBV3-1	CASSPTQRSQPQHF	TGTGCCAGCAGCCCTACTCAAAGGAGTCAGCCCCAGCATTTT
TRBJ2-1	14	few	TRBD2	TRBV20-1	CSARGISGVNEQFF	TGCAGTGCTAGAGGGATTAGCGGGGTTAATGAGCAGTTCTTC
TRBJ2-7	16	.	.	TRBV7-2	CASSLGGQSLGYEQYF	TGTGCCAGCAGCTTAGGAGGTCAGAGCCTGGGCTACGAGCAGTACTTC